This T cell receptor beta chain comes out of a study of T-cell memory formation after mild COVID-19 (dated by TCRdb to about 2021). Describing the broader study: Most TCR sequence clusters were specific to one of the two donors. The cohort was made up of two young adult volunteers, one female and one male, who were previously healthy. Longitudinal TCRalpha and TCRbeta repertoire sequencing tracked T-cell clones expanding and contracting after mild COVID-19 in two donors. Results and caveats for the whole study, not just this receptor: SARS-CoV-2 specificity of the second-wave clones peaking on day 37 was not confirmed. Clones that contracted from day 15 to 85 showed balanced CD4/CD8 phenotypes, whereas a second wave of clones that expanded from day 15 to 37 leaned towards CD4+. Only a couple of mild cases were covered in the study, and larger cohorts including severe cases with pre-infection samples were considered necessary. Contracting CD4+ clones turned up mainly in the CM and EM memory subsets, whereas EMRA was where CD8+ clones were enriched. Some responding clones were detected in pre-infection memory, suggesting pre-existing cross-reactive memory T cells joined the SARS-CoV-2 response.

Sequencing instrument: Illumina NovaSeq 6000. cDNA libraries for TCRalpha and TCRbeta were prepared by 5'RACE using constant-segment primers, with sample barcodes and unique molecular identifiers added. RNA was extracted from every sample with Trizol reagent. Library amplification was performed in two PCR steps, and a second sample barcode and Illumina TruSeq adapters were introduced in the second step. The libraries were sequenced on an Illumina NovaSeq using 2 x 150 bp paired-end reads. As for how the authors treated the data: Reads were demultiplexed and collapsed into UMI-guided consensus sequences with migec v1.2.7. Using mixcr v2.1.11, UMI consensuses were aligned to TRA and TRB V and J templates and then assembled into clonotypes. Clonotypes were classified as expanded or contracted when called significant by both edgeR and NoisET, with noise models trained on biological replicates. For edgeR calls, the thresholds were a false discovery rate-adjusted p below 0.01 and a log2 fold-change of 1. As an exploratory analysis of dynamics, max-normalized trajectories of the 1000 most abundant clonotypes were examined by PCA with hierarchical clustering. Each responding clone was given a CD4 or CD8 phenotype based on the CD4+ and CD8+ repertoires, which had been sequenced separately. TCRdb cleaned the public reads at Q25 with fastp, built clones with MiXCR and kept in-frame beta chains. Merged by CDR3 protein, the rows form single entries marked with the most common genes and DNA. The V and J calls were not made by the authors but by TCRdb's processing. In this sample the table shows a few hundred thousand distinct CDR3 sequences, nearly 25% of which occur a single time. The top ten constitute under 15% of the sample.

Clipping removes 3 bases from V and 3 bases from J, with 8 as the unmatched junction base count. Including the terminal cysteine and phenylalanine, the CDR3 comprises 17 residues. This entry keeps only the CDR3 DNA: 51 bases, framed from base 1. The germline V gene (reference sequence) yields DFQATT for CDR1 and SNEGSKA for CDR2. Ficoll-Paque density gradient centrifugation was used to isolate PBMCs. As regards this clonotype: The specificity of this receptor is unknown. It has no much larger one-base neighbor in the sample; base qualities were not kept.

This sequence uses TRBV20-1 and TRBJ2-5, and TRBD2 aligns with 15 junction nucleotides. The clonotype originates from an adult woman who had mild COVID-19 (a few samples of this study predate the infection). The sample titles of this study are shuffled in the database, so cell type and time point are left out; the donor was told from shared clones. Sequenced material: PBMCs or a T cell subset sorted from them (not recorded which). The CDR3 corresponds to CSASDGLAGGREETQYF. The bases are TGCAGTGCTAGCGACGGACTAGCGGGAGGGAGAGAAGAGACCCAGTACTTC.